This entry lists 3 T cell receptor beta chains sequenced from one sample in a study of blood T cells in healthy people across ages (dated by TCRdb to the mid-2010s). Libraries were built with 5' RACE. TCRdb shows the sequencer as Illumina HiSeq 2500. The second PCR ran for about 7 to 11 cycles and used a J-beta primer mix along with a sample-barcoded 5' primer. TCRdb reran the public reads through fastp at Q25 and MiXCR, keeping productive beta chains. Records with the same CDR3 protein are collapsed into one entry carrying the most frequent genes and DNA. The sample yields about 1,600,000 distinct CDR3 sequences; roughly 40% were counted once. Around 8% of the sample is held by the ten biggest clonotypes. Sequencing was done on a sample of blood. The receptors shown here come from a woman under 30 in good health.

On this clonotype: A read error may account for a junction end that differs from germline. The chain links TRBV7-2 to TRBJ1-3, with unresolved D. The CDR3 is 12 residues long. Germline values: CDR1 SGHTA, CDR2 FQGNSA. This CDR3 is CASTSLGSTIYF. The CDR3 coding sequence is TGTGCCAGCACCTCCTTGGGAAGCACCATATATTTT.

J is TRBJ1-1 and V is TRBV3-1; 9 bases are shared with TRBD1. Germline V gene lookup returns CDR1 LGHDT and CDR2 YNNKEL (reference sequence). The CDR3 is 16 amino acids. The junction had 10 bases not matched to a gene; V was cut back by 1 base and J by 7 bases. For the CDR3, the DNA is TGTGCCAGCAGCCAAGGGGGGACAGGGAGGGAGAGTGAAGCTTTCTTT. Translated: CASSQGGTGRESEAFF.

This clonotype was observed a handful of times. The CDR3 nucleotides are TGTGCCAGCAGCCCCCCAAAGACAGGGGTTAATGAGCAGTTCTTC. Protein product: CASSPPKTGVNEQFF. V is TRBV7-9 and J is TRBJ2-1, with TRBD1 matching over 8 bases. Per the germline V gene, CDR1 is SEHNR and CDR2 is FQNEAQ (reference sequence). This CDR3 has 15 amino acids. Losses at the gene ends were 5 bases for V and 7 bases for J; bases not matched to a gene: 10.